This T cell receptor beta chain was captured in a study of blood T cell repertoires in COVID-19. Resolution of symptoms, clearance, or two negative PCRs was present in recovered Cohort 3 donors. V gave up 5 bases and J gave up 14 bases; unmatched junction bases: 6. This CDR3 region has 12 residues. Original handling: By means of reference gene primer amplification, nucleated cell counts were estimated. Clones were read by immunoSEQ multiplex PCR, and TCRdb kept only the in-frame ones, dropping some. V, J and clone size were drawn from that table, and D and trimming were deduced from the DNA. This table holds a few hundred thousand clones, 80% to 90% found once.

Sequenced input: PBMCs or T cells enriched from blood (not recorded which). The sequence came from a woman aged 30 to 39 who had recovered from COVID-19. V gene TRBV12-3 or TRBV12-4 combines with J gene TRBJ2-1, with 10 bases identical to TRBD1. The CDR3 bases are TGTGCCAGCAGTCGGACAGGGGGGGTGAAGTTCTTC. This translates into CASSRTGGVKFF.